This T cell receptor (beta chain) was found in a study of identical twins. Study outcomes and limitations: Partly confounded zero-insertion analyses could result from invariant MAIT and iNKT cells. Insertions were reduced in abundant cord blood beta clonotypes but not in memory repertoires. In monozygotic twins, models underestimated the sharing of out-of-frame TCR alpha.

CDR1 is MDHEN and CDR2 is SYDVKM in the germline V gene. Trimming pared 2 bases from V and 9 bases from J, leaving 8 bases between. This CDR3 is 12 amino acids long. TCRdb reprocessed the 5' RACE reads via MiXCR and lists one record per CDR3 protein. The data show hundreds of thousands of distinct CDR3 sequences, over 13% seen once. In every case, the donor was a healthy Caucasian. This clonotype occurred many times. Its antigen remains unidentified. The source is a woman aged 18 to 35 in good health. This rearrangement joins TRBV28 to TRBJ2-1; D is uncertain. The sequencing input was memory (CD45RO+) T cells sorted from blood. CDR3 in DNA: TGTGCCAGCAGTTTAATGACGGGTGAGCAGTTCTTC. Protein product: CASSLMTGEQFF. The variable domain in full, completed from reference TRBV28 and TRBJ2-1, reads DVKVTQSSRYLVKRTGEKVFLECVQDMDHENMFWYRQDPGLGLRLIYFSYDVKMKEKGDIPEGYSVSREKKERFSLILESASTNQTSMYLCASSLMTGEQFFGPGTRLTVL.